This entry features one TCR beta chain sequence. Its antigen is as yet unknown. Regulatory T cells were sorted as CD4+CD25hiCD127low/negative cells. The data stem from a study of B cell selection in AIRE deficiency. Profiling relied on immunoSEQ multiplex PCR, and the TCRdb table lists in-frame clones only, not all of them. The sample consists of 20,000 to 25,000 clones, 85% to 95% of them appearing once. Regarding the study as a whole: Shared Treg sequences had shorter CDR3s, biased toward rearrangements with few non-templated insertions. Healthy Tconv contained about 35% of shared healthy Treg sequences; only TCRbeta sequenced. Of approximately 3,600 shared Treg TCRbeta sequences, 31.6% were healthy-donor-only and about 9.6% patient-only.

The receptor was isolated from a human donor in good health. The sequenced material came from CD4+CD25+ Tregs sorted from PBMCs.

CDR3 DNA: TGTGCCAGCAGCTGGGGTCGGGACAGGGGAAGCAATGAGCAGTTCTTC. Amino acid sequence: CASSWGRDRGSNEQFF. The chain has TRBV5-6 and TRBJ2-1; TRBD1 matches at 10 bases. Germline CDR1 is SGHDT and CDR2 is YYEEEE. The length of the CDR3 is 16 residues. J was trimmed by 6 bases and V by 3 bases; bases with no gene match: 9.